These T cell receptor beta chains were read from a single sample in a study of T cells in Graves' hyperthyroidism and ophthalmopathy. From the multiplex PCR reads, TCRdb called clonotypes with MiXCR, one entry per CDR3 protein. The sample records hundreds of thousands of distinct CDR3 sequences, about 38% being singletons. The sample consisted of blood. These receptors were obtained from a man aged 18 to 30 with Graves' hyperthyroidism. CDR3s include the opening cysteine and the closing phenylalanine or tryptophan.

TRBV25-1	TRBJ2-7	CASSEGVAGSDEQYF
TRBV11-2	TRBJ2-2	CASSLHSGQGRGELFF
TRBV10-3	TRBJ1-2	CASSPSGPGYTF
TRBV6-6	TRBJ2-7	CASRIDLNEQYF
TRBV7-9	TRBJ2-7	CASSYSSEEQYF
TRBV9	TRBJ2-7	CASSVAPGPNEQYF
TRBV20-1	TRBJ1-1	CSAAPLDTEAFF
TRBV7-6	TRBJ1-1	CASSFFEGTTEAFF
TRBV7-2	TRBJ1-1	CASSLGLGWNTEAFF
TRBV6-5	TRBJ1-5	CASSSGPIGPQHF
TRBV16	TRBJ1-1	CASSQKSNTEAFF
TRBV29-1	TRBJ1-1	CSVAGAANTEAFF
TRBV5-5	TRBJ1-1	CASSWTAEAFF
TRBV25-1	TRBJ2-5	CASRPYQETQYF
TRBV7-9	TRBJ1-1	CASSPQGANTEAFF
TRBV5-1	TRBJ2-5	CASRGTSGYQETQYF
TRBV5-1	TRBJ1-5	CASSLFGTRGQPQHF
TRBV9	TRBJ1-1	CASSVNRGPEAFF